This entry describes one TCR beta chain. The data belong to a study of blood T cell repertoires in COVID-19. Authors' methods: Amplifying reference gene primers gave estimates of nucleated cell counts. Profiling relied on immunoSEQ multiplex PCR, and the TCRdb table lists in-frame clones only, not all of them. The DNA gave D and trimming, while V, J and clone size come from that table. Here the sample spans around 300,000 clones, around nine tenths being singletons. Enrolled through a virtual design, the participants were between about 18 and 100 years of age and came from about two dozen US areas. Recovered participants had two consecutive negative NP/OP PCR tests, healthcare professional clearance, or symptom resolution. The TCR sequence derives from a woman aged 40 to 55 who had recovered from COVID-19. The sequenced sample consisted of PBMCs or T cells enriched from blood (not recorded which).

CDR3 sequence: CASSLGHLRDSPLHF. CDR3 bases: TGTGCCAGCAGCTTAGGACATTTGCGAGATTCACCCCTCCACTTT. The rearrangement joins TRBV7-2 to TRBJ1-6; D unresolved. The V gene lost 1 base and the J gene lost 8 bases, with 12 bases spanning the gap. The CDR3 totals 15 residues. Per the germline V gene, CDR1 is SGHTA and CDR2 is FQGNSA. The entire variable domain, with the rest obtained from reference TRBV7-2 and TRBJ1-6, is as follows: GAGVSQSPSNKVTEKGKDVELRCDPISGHTALYWYRQSLGQGLEFLIYFQGNSAPDKSGLPSDRFSAERTGGSVSTLTIQRTQQEDSAVYLCASSLGHLRDSPLHFGNGTRLTVT.